This T cell receptor (beta chain) was captured by sequencing in a study of T cells in Graves' hyperthyroidism and ophthalmopathy (dated by TCRdb to about 2019). Regarding the research as a whole: Peripheral blood was collected at initial diagnosis, before any treatment. To identify TCR V-J signatures that set the groups apart, the researchers used a discovery cohort of about a hundred patients, made up of 43 with Graves' ophthalmopathy and around 58 with stable Graves' hyperthyroidism. The paper reports TCR Vbeta CDR3 sequencing of approximately 130 peripheral blood samples: around 41 ophthalmopathy, about 75 hyperthyroidism and around 17 progressor patients. Thyroid tissue and blood T-cell repertoires from six Graves' hyperthyroidism patients were also compared in the study. Following sampling, methimazole starting at 30 mg daily was given to hyperthyroidism patients, and high-dose intravenous methylprednisolone was given to ophthalmopathy patients. Prospective prediction of ophthalmopathy was tested in an independent validation cohort consisting of some 18 hyperthyroidism patients and around 16 patients who later progressed to ophthalmopathy. For training and testing, the 100 patients in the discovery cohort were randomly divided in a 7:3 ratio. What the authors observed across the whole study: A 13 V-J signature model separated ophthalmopathy from stable hyperthyroidism, with roughly 88% sensitivity and just under 84% specificity in cross-validation and 80%/75% in testing. No statistical method was used to set the sample size in advance, and investigators knew the group allocation. Most expanded thyroid clonotypes (frequency above 0.001) were also detected in blood, suggesting blood repertoires may reflect thyroid immune responses. In validation, the model predicted progression to ophthalmopathy with approximately 71% sensitivity and over 72% specificity, a median of roughly seven months before onset.

This clonotype was seen repeatedly, ten times or more. Its antigen is currently not known. One base away there is no much larger clone; base qualities are not given. Hyperthyroidism patients were newly diagnosed, had a disease duration of under 2 months, and were aged 18 to 65 years. Exclusion was applied to patients with uncontrolled infections, other autoimmune diseases, pregnancy or lactation. Clinical symptoms, serum thyroxine and TRAb, thyroid ultrasound, and orbital computed tomography formed the basis for the diagnoses. Blood from progressor patients was drawn when they were first diagnosed with hyperthyroidism, before any ophthalmopathy symptoms appeared. PBMCs were isolated from 10 ml of fresh peripheral blood by Ficoll-Paque density gradient centrifugation. Progressor patients were first diagnosed with Graves' hyperthyroidism and then developed ophthalmopathy during follow-up. Trizol reagent was used to extract total RNA, and RNA quality was then checked on an Agilent 2100 Bioanalyzer.

V loses 1 base, J loses 0 bases, and the germline ends lie 3 bases apart. CDR1 and CDR2 are read off the germline V gene (reference sequence) as LGHDT and YNNKEL. Reading from cysteine to phenylalanine, the CDR3 counts 14 amino acids. Only the CDR3 region is kept as DNA, spanning 42 bases read in frame from base 1. Amplification of TCR beta CDR3 regions was carried out from RNA transcripts. The TCR CDR3 was subjected to a first round of RT-PCR using the HTBI primer set and the Qiagen OneStep RT-PCR kit. Libraries were constructed in a second round of multiplex PCR, after which size selection and purification were performed. Paired-end sequencing of the libraries was performed with 100 bp reads on an Illumina HiSeq2000. Concerning the study's data processing: SOAPnuke was used to process the raw data, with reads discarded if the reads contained adapters or uncalled bases, had a mean Phred below 15, or lacked an exact constant-primer or identifier match. High-quality paired reads were merged with COPE v1.2.5, and unique nucleotide sequences were defined as clonotypes. MiTCR v1.1 was used to align clonotypes to the IMGT TRBV, TRBD and TRBJ reference segments. The analysis included only V-J combinations with a frequency above 0.0001, which together covered roughly 99% of the repertoires. The TCS score was defined as F50 (clonal expansion) divided by E x V (chaos), with BLOSUM62-based TCRdist calculated between CDR3 peptides within each V-J. Welch's t-statistics and random forest reduced roughly 500 V-J features to 10 to 15, which were used in a naive Bayes classifier (R e1071). TCRdb reprocessed the public reads (quality trimming at Q25 with fastp, clone calling with MiXCR) and kept in-frame beta chains. Duplicate CDR3 protein sequences are folded into a single record with the most common DNA and genes. TCRdb, rather than the study authors, made the V and J calls. Within this sample are roughly 130,000 distinct CDR3 sequences, with around 20% of them counted one time only. The top ten clones comprise around 69% of the sample.

The TCR sequence derives from a woman in her fifties or sixties with Graves' hyperthyroidism that later progressed to Graves' ophthalmopathy. The chain uses TRBV3-1 and TRBJ2-2; the D gene cannot be named for sure. Sequenced sample: blood. The nucleotide sequence is TGTGCCAGCAGCCAAGTGGCGAACACCGGGGAGCTGTTTTTT. Its translation is CASSQVANTGELFF.